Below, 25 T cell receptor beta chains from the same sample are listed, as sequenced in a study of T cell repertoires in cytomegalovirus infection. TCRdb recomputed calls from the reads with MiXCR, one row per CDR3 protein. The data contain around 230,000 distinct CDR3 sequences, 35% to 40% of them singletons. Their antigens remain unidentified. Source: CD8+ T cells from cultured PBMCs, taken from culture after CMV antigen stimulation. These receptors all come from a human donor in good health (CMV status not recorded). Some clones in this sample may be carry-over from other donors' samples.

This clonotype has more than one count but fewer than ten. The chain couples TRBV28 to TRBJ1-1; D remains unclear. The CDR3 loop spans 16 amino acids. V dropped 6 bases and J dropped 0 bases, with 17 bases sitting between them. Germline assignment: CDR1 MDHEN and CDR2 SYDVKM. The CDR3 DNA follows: TGTGCCAGCAGCTCGTCCCCAGGAAGGTTGAACACTGAAGCTTTCTTT. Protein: CASSSSPGRLNTEAFF.

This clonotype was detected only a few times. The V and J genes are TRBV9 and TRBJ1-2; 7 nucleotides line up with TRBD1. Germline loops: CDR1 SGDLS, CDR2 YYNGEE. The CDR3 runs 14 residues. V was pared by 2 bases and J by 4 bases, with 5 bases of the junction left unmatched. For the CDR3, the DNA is TGTGCCAGCAGCGTCCCCGGGACAGCCTATGGCTACACCTTC. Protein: CASSVPGTAYGYTF.

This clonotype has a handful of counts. CDR3 DNA: TGTGCCAGCACCGATGTAGCGGGGTCGAACACCGGGGAGCTGTTTTTT. Its protein product is CASTDVAGSNTGELFF. The rearrangement joins TRBV28 to TRBJ2-2, with TRBD2 matching 8 bases. Germline lookup yields CDR1 MDHEN and CDR2 SYDVKM. V dropped 7 bases and J dropped 0; count of bases not matched to a gene: 7. The CDR3 is made up of 16 amino acids. The full variable domain, completed using reference TRBV28 and TRBJ2-2, is DVKVTQSSRYLVKRTGEKVFLECVQDMDHENMFWYRQDPGLGLRLIYFSYDVKMKEKGDIPEGYSVSREKKERFSLILESASTNQTSMYLCASTDVAGSNTGELFFGEGSRLTVL.

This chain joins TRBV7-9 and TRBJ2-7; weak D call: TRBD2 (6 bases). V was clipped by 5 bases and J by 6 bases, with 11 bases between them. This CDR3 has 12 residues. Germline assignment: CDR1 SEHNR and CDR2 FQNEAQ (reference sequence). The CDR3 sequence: CASSPNGGEQYF. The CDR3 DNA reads TGTGCCAGCAGCCCAAACGGGGGCGAGCAGTACTTC.

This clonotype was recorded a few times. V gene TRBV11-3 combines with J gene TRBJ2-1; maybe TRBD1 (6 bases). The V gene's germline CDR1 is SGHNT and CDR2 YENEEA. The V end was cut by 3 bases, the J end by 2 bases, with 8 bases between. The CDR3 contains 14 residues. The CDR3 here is CASSLTGPYNEQFF. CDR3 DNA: TGTGCCAGCAGCTTGACAGGACCCTACAATGAGCAGTTCTTC.

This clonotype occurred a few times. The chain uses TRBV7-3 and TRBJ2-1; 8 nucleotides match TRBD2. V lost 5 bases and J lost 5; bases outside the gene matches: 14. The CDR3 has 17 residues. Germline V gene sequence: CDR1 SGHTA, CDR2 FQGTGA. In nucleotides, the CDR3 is TGTGCCAGCAGCCCGTTGGGGTGGGCGGGGGGCGACAATGAGCAGTTCTTC. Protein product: CASSPLGWAGGDNEQFF.

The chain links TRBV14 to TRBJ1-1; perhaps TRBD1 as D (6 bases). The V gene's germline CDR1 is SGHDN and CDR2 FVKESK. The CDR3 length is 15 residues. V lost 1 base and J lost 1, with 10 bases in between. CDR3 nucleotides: TGTGCCAGCAGCCAAGCTTTGACAGGGAACACTGAAGCTTTCTTT. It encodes CASSQALTGNTEAFF. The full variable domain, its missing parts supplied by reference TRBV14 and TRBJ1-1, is EAGVTQFPSHSVIEKGQTVTLRCDPISGHDNLYWYRRVMGKEIKFLLHFVKESKQDESGMPNNRFLAERTGGTYSTLKVQPAELEDSGVYFCASSQALTGNTEAFFGQGTRLTVV.

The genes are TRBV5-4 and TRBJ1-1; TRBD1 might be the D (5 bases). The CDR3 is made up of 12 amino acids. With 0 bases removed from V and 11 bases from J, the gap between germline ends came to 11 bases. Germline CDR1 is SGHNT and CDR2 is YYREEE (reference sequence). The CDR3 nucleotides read TGTGCCAGCAGCTTGGAGACAGCCAGGGCTTTCTTT. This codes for CASSLETARAFF.

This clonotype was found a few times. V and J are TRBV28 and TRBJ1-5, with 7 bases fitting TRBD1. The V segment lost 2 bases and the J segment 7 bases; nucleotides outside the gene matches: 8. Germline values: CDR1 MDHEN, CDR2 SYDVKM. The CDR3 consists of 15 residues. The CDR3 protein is CASSLRVGGGQPQHF. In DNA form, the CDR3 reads TGTGCCAGCAGTTTAAGAGTGGGAGGGGGCCAGCCCCAGCATTTT.

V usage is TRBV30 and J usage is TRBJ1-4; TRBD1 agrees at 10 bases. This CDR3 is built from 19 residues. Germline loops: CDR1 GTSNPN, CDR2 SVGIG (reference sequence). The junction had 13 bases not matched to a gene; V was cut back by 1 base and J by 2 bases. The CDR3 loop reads CAWSDPDRGRFRTNEKLFF. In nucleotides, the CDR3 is TGTGCCTGGAGTGACCCGGACAGGGGGAGATTTCGCACTAATGAAAAACTGTTTTTT. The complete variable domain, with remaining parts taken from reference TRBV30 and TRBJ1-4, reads SQTIHQWPATLVQPVGSPLSLECTVEGTSNPNLYWYRQAAGRGLQLLFYSVGIGQISSEVPQNLSASRPQDRQFILSSKKLLLSDSGFYLCAWSDPDRGRFRTNEKLFFGSGTQLSVL.

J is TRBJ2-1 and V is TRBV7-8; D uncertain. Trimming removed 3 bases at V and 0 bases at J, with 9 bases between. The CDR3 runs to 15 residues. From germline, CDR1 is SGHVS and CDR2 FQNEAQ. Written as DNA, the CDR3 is TGTGCCAGCAGCTTTAAACATAGCTCCTACAATGAGCAGTTCTTC. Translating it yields CASSFKHSSYNEQFF.

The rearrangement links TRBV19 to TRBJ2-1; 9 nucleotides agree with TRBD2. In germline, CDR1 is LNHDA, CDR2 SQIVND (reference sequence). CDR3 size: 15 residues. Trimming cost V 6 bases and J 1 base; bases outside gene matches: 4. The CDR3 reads CASRSGRSSYNEQFF. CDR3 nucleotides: TGTGCCAGTAGGAGCGGGAGGAGTTCCTACAATGAGCAGTTCTTC. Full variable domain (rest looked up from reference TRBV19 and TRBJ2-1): DGGITQSPKYLFRKEGQNVTLSCEQNLNHDAMYWYRQDPGQGLRLIYYSQIVNDFQKGDIAEGYSVSREKKESFPLTVTSAQKNPTAFYLCASRSGRSSYNEQFFGPGTRLTVL.

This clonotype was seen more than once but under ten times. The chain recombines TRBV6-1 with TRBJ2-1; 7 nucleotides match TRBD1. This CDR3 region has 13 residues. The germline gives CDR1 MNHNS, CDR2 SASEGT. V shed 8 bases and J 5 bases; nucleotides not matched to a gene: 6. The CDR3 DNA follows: TGTGCCAGCGGGGACAGCCTTAACAATGAGCAGTTCTTC. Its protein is CASGDSLNNEQFF.

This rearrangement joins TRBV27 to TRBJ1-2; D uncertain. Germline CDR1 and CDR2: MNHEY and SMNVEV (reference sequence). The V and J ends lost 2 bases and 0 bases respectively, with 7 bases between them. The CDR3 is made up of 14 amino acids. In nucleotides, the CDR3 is TGTGCCAGCAGTTTAGCCCAGTCTAACTATGGCTACACCTTC. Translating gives CASSLAQSNYGYTF.

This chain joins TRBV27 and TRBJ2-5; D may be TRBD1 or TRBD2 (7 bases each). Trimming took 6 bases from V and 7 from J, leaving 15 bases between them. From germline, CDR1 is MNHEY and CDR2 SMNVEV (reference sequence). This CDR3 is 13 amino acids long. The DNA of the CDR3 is TGTGCCAGCAGACAGGGGACTATGGGGACCCAGTACTTC. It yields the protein CASRQGTMGTQYF.

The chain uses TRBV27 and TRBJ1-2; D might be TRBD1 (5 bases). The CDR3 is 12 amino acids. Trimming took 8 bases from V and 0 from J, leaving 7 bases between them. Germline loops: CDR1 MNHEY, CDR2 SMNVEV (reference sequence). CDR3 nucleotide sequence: TGTGCCAGCGGGGGTACTAACTATGGCTACACCTTC. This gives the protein CASGGTNYGYTF.

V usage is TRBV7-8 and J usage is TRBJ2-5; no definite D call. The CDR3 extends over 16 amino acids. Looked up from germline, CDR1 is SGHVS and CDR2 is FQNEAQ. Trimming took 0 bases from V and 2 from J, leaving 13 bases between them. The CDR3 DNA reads TGTGCCAGCAGCTTAGCGGTCCGCGCAGCTCAAGAGACCCAGTACTTC. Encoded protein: CASSLAVRAAQETQYF.

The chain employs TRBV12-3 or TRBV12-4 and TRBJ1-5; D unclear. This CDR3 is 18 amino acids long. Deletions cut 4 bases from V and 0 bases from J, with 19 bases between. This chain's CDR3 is CASSSTSISGYSNQPQHF. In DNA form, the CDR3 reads TGTGCCAGCAGTTCGACCTCAATAAGCGGGTATAGCAATCAGCCCCAGCATTTT.

CDR3 loop: CSATGRGSEEKLFF. The DNA for the CDR3 is TGCAGTGCTACGGGACGTGGGTCTGAAGAAAAACTGTTTTTT. The J gene is TRBJ1-4, the V gene TRBV20-1, with D maybe TRBD1 (5 bases). Per germline, CDR1 DFQATT and CDR2 SNEGSKA (reference sequence). Trimming took 4 bases from V and 8 from J, leaving 17 bases between them. CDR3 size: 14 residues.

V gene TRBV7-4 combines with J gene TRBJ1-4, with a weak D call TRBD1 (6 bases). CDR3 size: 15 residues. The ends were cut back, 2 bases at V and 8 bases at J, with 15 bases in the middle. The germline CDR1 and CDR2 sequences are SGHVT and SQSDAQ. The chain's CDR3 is CASSLIRGEEEKLFF. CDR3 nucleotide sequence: TGTGCCAGCAGCTTAATCAGGGGTGAGGAAGAAAAACTGTTTTTT.

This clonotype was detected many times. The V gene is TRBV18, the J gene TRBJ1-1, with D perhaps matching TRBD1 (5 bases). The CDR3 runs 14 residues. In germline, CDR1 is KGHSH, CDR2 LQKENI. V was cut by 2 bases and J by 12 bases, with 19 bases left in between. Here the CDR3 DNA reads TGTGCCAGCTCACCAGTACTTGGGGGGAGGCGGTCTTTCTTT. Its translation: CASSPVLGGRRSFF.

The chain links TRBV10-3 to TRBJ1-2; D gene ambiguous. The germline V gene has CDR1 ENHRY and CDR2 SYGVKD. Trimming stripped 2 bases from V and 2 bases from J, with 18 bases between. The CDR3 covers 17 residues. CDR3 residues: CAISEAAMAGLNYGYTF. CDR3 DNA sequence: TGTGCCATCAGTGAGGCCGCTATGGCAGGCCTCAACTATGGCTACACCTTC.

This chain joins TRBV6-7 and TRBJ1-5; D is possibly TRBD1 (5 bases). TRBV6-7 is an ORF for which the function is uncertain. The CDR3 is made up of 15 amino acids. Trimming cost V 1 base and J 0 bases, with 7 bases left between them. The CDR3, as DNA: TGTGCCAGCAGTTACTGGGGGATTAGCAATCAGCCCCAGCATTTT. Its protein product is CASSYWGISNQPQHF.

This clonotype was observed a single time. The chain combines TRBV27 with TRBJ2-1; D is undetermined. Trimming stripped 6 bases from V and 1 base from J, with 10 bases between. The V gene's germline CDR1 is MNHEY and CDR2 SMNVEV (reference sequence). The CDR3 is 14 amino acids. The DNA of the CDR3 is TGTGCCAGCAGCCGAGTACTTTCCTACAATGAGCAGTTCTTC. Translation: CASSRVLSYNEQFF.

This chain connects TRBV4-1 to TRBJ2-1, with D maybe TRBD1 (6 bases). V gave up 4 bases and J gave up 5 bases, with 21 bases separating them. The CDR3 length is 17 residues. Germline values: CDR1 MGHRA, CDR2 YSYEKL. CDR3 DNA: TGCGCCAGCAGCCCCCAAAAGGTAGGGGGTCTGGACAATGAGCAGTTCTTC. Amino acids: CASSPQKVGGLDNEQFF.